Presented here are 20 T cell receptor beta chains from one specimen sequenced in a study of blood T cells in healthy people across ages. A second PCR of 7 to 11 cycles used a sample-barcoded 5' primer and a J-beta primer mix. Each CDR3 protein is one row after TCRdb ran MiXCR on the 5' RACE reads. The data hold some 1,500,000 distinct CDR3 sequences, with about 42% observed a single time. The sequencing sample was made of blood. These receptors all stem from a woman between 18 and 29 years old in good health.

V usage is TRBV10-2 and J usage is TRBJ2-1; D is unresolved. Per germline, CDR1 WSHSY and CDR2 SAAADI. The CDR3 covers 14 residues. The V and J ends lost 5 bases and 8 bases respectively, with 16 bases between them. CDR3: CASSLRALVDEQFF. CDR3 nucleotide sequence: TGCGCCAGCAGTTTACGAGCCCTAGTTGATGAGCAGTTCTTC.

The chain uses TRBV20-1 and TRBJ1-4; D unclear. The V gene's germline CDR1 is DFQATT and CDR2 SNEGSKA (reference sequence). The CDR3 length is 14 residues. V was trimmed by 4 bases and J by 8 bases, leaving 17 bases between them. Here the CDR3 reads CSATLQPVREKLFF. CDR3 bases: TGCAGTGCTACTCTCCAGCCCGTTCGGGAAAAACTGTTTTTT.

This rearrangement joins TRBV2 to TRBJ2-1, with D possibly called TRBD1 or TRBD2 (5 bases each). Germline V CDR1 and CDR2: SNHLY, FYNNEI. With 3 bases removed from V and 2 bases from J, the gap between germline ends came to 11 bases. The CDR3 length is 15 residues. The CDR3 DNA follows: TGTGCCAGCAGTGAGGGGGAGTTAGCCTACAATGAGCAGTTCTTC. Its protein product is CASSEGELAYNEQFF.

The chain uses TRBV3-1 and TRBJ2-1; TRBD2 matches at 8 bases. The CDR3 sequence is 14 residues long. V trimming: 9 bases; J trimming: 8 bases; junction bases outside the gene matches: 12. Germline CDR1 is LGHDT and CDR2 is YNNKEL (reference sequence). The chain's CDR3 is CASSGRAVVDEQFF. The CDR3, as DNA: TGTGCCAGTTCCGGGAGGGCTGTGGTTGATGAGCAGTTCTTC.

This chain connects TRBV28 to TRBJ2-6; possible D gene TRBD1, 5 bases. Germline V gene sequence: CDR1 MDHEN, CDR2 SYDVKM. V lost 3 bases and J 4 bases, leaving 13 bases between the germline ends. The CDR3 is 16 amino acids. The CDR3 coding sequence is TGTGCCAGCAGTTTCTCCAGGGTTACCGGGGCCAACGTCCTGACTTTC. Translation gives CASSFSRVTGANVLTF.

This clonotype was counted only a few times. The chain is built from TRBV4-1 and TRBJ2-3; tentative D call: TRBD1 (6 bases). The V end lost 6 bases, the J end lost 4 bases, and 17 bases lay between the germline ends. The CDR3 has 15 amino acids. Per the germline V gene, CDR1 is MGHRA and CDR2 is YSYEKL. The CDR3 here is CASRRLTGSSDTQYF. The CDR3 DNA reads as TGCGCCAGCAGACGTTTGACAGGCTCTTCAGATACGCAGTATTTT.

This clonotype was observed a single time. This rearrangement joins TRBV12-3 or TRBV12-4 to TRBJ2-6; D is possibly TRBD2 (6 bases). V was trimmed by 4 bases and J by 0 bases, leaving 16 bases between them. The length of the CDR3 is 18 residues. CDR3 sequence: CASSSRGAEGSGANVLTF. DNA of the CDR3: TGTGCCAGCAGTTCTCGCGGGGCAGAAGGCTCTGGGGCCAACGTCCTGACTTTC.

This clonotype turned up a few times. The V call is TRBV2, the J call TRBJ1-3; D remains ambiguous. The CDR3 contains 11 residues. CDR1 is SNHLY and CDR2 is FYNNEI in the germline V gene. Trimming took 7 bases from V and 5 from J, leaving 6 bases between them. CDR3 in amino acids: CASTDRNTIYF. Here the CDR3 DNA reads TGTGCCAGCACTGACAGAAACACCATATATTTT.

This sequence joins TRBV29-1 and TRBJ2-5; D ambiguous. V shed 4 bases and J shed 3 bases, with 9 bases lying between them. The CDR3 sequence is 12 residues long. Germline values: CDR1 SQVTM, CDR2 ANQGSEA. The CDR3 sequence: CSVALVEETQYF. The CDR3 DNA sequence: TGCAGCGTTGCACTGGTTGAAGAGACCCAGTACTTC. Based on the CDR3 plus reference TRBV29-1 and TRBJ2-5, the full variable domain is SAVISQKPSRDICQRGTSLTIQCQVDSQVTMMFWYRQQPGQSLTLIATANQGSEATYESGFVIDKFPISRPNLTFSTLTVSNMSPEDSSIYLCSVALVEETQYFGPGTRLLVL.

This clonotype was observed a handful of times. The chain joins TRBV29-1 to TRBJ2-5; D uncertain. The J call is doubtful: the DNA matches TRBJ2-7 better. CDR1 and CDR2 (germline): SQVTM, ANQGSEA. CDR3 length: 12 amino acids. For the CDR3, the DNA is TGCAGCGTTGGGTTTGTGCGGTACGAGCAGTACTTC. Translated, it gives CSVGFVRYEQYF.

This CDR3 reads CASSPRDTTFYEQYF. In DNA, the CDR3 is TGTGCCAGCAGCCCCCGGGACACAACTTTTTACGAGCAGTACTTC. The chain combines TRBV9 with TRBJ2-7; possibly TRBD1 for D (6 bases). The germline V gene encodes CDR1 SGDLS and CDR2 YYNGEE. V was pared by 4 bases and J by 4 bases, with 18 bases between. The CDR3 has 15 residues.

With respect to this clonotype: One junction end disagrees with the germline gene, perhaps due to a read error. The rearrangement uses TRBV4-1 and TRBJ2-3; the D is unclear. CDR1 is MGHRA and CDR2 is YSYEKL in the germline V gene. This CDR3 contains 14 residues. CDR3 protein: CDSSQVPATDTQYF. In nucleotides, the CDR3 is TGCGACAGCAGCCAAGTGCCAGCCACAGATACGCAGTATTTT.

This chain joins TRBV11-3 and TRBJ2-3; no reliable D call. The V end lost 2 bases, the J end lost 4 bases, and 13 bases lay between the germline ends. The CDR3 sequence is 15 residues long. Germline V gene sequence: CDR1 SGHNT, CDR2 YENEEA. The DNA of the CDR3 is TGTGCCAGCAGCTTACTGGCAGGCACCCCAGATACGCAGTATTTT. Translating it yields CASSLLAGTPDTQYF.

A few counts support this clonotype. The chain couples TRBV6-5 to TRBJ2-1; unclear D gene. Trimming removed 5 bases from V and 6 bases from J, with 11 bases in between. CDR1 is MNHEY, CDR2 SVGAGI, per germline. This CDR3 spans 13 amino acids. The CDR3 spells CASSAGGSNEQFF. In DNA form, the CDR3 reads TGTGCCAGCAGTGCCGGTGGGTCCAATGAGCAGTTCTTC.

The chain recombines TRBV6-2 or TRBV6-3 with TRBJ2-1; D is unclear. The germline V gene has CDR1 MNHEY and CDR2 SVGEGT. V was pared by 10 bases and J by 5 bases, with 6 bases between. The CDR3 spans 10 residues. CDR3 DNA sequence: TGTGCCACCGCGAACAATGAGCAGTTCTTC. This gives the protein CATANNEQFF.

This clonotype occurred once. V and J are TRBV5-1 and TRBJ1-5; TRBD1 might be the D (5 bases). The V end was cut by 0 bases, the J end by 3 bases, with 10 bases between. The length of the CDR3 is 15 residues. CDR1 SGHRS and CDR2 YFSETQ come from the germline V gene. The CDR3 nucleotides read TGCGCCAGCAGCTTGGAGGGACGGCACAATCAGCCCCAGCATTTT. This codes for CASSLEGRHNQPQHF.

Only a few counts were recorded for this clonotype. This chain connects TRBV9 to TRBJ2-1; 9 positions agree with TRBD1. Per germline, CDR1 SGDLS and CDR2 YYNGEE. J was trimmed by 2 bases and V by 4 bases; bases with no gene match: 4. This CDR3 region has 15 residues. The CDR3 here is CASSKTGGAYNEQFF. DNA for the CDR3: TGTGCCAGCAGCAAAACAGGGGGCGCCTACAATGAGCAGTTCTTC.

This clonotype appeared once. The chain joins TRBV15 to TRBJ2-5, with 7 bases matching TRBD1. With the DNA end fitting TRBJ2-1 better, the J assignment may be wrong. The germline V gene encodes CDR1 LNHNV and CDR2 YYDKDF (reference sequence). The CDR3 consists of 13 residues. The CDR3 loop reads CATSSWGTETQFF. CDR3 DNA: TGTGCCACCAGCAGCTGGGGGACAGAGACCCAGTTCTTC.

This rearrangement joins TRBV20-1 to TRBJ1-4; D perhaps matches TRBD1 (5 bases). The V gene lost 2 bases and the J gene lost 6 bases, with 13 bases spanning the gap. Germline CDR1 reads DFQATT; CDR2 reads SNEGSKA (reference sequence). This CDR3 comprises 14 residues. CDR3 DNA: TGCAGTGCTAGACGGGACGGTGGGCATGAAAAACTGTTTTTT. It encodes CSARRDGGHEKLFF.

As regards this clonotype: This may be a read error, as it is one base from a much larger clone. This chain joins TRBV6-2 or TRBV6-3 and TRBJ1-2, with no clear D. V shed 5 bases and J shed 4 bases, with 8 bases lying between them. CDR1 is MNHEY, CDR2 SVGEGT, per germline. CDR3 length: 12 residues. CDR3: CASSEKGYGYTF. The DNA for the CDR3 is TGTGCCAGCAGTGAAAAGGGCTATGGCTACACCTTC.